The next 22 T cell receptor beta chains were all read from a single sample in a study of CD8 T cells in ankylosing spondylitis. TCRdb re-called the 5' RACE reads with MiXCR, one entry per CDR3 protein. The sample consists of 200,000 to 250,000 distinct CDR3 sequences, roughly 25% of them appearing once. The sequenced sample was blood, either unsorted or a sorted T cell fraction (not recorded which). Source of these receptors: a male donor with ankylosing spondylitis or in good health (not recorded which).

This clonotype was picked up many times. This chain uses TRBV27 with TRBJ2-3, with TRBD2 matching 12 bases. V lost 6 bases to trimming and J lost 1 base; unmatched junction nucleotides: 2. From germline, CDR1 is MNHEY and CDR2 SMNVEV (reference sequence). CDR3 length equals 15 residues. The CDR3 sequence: CASRRLAGGTDTQYF. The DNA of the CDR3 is TGTGCCAGCAGACGACTAGCGGGAGGCACAGATACGCAGTATTTT.

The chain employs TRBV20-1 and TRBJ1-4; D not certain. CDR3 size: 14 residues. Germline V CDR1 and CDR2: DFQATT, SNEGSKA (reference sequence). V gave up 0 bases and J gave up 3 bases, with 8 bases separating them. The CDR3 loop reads CSAREGGANEKLFF. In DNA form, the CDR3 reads TGCAGTGCTAGAGAGGGTGGAGCTAATGAAAAACTGTTTTTT.

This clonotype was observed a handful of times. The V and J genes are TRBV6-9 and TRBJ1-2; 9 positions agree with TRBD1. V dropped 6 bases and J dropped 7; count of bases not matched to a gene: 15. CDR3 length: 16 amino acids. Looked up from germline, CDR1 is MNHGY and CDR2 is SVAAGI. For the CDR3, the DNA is TGTGCCAGCAGACGTCCGGGACAGGGCATGAGTGCTGGCTACACCTTC. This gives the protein CASRRPGQGMSAGYTF.

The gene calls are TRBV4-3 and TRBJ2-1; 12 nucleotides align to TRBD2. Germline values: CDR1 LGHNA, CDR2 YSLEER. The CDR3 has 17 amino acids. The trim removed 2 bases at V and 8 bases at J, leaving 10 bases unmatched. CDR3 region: CASSQTSASGRAYEQFF. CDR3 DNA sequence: TGCGCCAGCAGCCAAACCTCAGCTAGCGGGAGGGCCTATGAGCAGTTCTTC.

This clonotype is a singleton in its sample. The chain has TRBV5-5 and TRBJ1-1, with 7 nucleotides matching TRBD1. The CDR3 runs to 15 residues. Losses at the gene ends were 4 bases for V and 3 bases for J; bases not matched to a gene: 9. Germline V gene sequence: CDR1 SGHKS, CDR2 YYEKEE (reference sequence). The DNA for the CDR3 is TGTGCCAGCAGCGGACTGCCACAGGGGTACACTGAAGCTTTCTTT. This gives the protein CASSGLPQGYTEAFF.

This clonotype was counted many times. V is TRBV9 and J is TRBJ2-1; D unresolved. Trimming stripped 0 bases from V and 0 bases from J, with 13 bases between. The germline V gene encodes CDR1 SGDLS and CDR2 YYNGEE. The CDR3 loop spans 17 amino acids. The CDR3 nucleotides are TGTGCCAGCAGCGTAGAGATGGGCTTGAGCTCCTACAATGAGCAGTTCTTC. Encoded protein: CASSVEMGLSSYNEQFF. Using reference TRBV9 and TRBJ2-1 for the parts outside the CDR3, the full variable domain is DSGVTQTPKHLITATGQRVTLRCSPRSGDLSVYWYQQSLDQGLQFLIQYYNGEERAKGNILERFSAQQFPDLHSELNLSSLELGDSALYFCASSVEMGLSSYNEQFFGPGTRLTVL.

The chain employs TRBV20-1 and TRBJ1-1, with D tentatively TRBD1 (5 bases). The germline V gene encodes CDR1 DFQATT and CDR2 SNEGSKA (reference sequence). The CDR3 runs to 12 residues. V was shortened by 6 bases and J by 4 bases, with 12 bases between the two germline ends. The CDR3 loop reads CSAPRVGTEAFF. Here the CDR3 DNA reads TGCAGTGCACCCAGGGTGGGCACTGAAGCTTTCTTT.

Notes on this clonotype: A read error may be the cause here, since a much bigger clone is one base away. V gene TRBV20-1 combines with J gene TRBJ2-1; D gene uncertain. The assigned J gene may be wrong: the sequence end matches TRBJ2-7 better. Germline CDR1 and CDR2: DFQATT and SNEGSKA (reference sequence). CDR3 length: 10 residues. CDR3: CSASQPEQYF. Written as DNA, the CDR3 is TGCAGTGCTAGTCAGCCTGAGCAGTACTTC.

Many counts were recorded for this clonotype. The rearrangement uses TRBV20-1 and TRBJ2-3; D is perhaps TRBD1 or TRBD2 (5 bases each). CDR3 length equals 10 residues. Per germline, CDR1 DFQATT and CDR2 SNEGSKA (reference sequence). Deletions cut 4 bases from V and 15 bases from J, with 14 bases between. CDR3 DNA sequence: TGCAGTGCTAAAGCGGAAGGGGTCTATTTT. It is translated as CSAKAEGVYF.

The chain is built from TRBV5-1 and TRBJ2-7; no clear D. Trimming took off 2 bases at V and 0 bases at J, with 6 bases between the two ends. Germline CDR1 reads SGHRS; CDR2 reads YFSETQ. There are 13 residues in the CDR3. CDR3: CASSFTDSYEQYF. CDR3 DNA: TGCGCCAGCAGCTTTACGGACTCCTACGAGCAGTACTTC.

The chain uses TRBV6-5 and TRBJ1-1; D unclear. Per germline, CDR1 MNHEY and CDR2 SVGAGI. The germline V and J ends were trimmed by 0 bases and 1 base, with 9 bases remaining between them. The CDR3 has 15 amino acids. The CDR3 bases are TGTGCCAGCAGTTACTCGATAGGCCGGAACACTGAAGCTTTCTTT. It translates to CASSYSIGRNTEAFF.

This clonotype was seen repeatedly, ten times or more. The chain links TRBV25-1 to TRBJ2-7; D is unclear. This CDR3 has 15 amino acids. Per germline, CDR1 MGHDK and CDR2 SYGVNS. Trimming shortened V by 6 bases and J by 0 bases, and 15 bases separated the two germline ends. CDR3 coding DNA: TGTGCCAGCAGGGGCACCGGGCCTGACTCCTACGAGCAGTACTTC. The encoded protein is CASRGTGPDSYEQYF.

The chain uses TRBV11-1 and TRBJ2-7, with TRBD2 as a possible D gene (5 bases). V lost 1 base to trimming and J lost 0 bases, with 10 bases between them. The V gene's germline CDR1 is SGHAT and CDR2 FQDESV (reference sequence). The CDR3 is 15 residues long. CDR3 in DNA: TGTGCCAGCAGCTTAGGAGGGCAAATCTCCTACGAGCAGTACTTC. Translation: CASSLGGQISYEQYF. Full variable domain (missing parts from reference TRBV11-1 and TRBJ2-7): EAEVAQSPRYKITEKSQAVAFWCDPISGHATLYWYRQILGQGPELLVQFQDESVVDDSQLPKDRFSAERLKGVDSTLKIQPAELGDSAMYLCASSLGGQISYEQYFGPGTRLTVT.

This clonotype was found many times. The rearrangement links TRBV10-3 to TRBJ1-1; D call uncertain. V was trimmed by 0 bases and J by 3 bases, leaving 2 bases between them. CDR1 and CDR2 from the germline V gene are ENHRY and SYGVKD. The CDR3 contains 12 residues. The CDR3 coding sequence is TGTGCCATCAGTGAGTCACACACTGAAGCTTTCTTT. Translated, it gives CAISESHTEAFF.

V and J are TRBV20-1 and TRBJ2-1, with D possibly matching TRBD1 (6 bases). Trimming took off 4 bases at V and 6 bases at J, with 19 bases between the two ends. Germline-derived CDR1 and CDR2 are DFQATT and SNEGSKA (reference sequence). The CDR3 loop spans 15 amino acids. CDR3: CSATVRMVGGNEQFF. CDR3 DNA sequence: TGCAGTGCTACGGTTAGAATGGTAGGGGGCAATGAGCAGTTCTTC.

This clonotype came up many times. CDR3 sequence (DNA): TGTGCCAGCAGCAGGGATCCACCCGGCGAGCAGTACTTC. Translating gives CASSRDPPGEQYF. The chain employs TRBV5-6 and TRBJ2-7; D remains ambiguous. V was cut by 4 bases and J by 6 bases, with 14 bases left in between. This CDR3 contains 13 residues. The germline V gene encodes CDR1 SGHDT and CDR2 YYEEEE.

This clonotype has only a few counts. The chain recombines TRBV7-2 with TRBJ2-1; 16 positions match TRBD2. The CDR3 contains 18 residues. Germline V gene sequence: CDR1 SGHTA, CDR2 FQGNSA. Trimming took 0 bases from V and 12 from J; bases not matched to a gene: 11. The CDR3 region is CASSLAQAPGLAGGAQFF. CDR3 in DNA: TGTGCCAGCAGCTTAGCTCAGGCCCCGGGACTAGCGGGAGGGGCGCAGTTCTTC. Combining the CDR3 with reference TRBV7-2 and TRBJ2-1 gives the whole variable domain GAGVSQSPSNKVTEKGKDVELRCDPISGHTALYWYRQSLGQGLEFLIYFQGNSAPDKSGLPSDRFSAERTGGSVSTLTIQRTQQEDSAVYLCASSLAQAPGLAGGAQFFGPGTRLTVL.

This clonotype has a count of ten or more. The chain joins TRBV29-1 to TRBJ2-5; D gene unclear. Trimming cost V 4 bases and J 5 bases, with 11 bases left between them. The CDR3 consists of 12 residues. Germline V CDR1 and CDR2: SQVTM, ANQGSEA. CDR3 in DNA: TGCAGCGTTGGTTGGCGCGCGGAGACCCAGTACTTC. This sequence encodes CSVGWRAETQYF. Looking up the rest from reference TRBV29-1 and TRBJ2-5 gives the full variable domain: SAVISQKPSRDICQRGTSLTIQCQVDSQVTMMFWYRQQPGQSLTLIATANQGSEATYESGFVIDKFPISRPNLTFSTLTVSNMSPEDSSIYLCSVGWRAETQYFGPGTRLLVL.

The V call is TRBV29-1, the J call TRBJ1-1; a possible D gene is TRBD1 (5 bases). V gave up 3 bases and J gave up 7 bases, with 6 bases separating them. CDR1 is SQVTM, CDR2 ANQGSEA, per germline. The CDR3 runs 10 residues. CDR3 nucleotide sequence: TGCAGCGTTGACAGGGATGAAGCTTTCTTT. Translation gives CSVDRDEAFF. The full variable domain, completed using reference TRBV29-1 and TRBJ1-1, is SAVISQKPSRDICQRGTSLTIQCQVDSQVTMMFWYRQQPGQSLTLIATANQGSEATYESGFVIDKFPISRPNLTFSTLTVSNMSPEDSSIYLCSVDRDEAFFGQGTRLTVV.

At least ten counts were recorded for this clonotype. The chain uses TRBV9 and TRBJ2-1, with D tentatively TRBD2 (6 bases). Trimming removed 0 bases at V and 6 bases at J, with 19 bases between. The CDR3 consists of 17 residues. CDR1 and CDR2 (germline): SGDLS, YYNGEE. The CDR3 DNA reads TGTGCCAGCAGCGTAGGGGGGGACGTTCGCAACCCCAATGAGCAGTTCTTC. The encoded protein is CASSVGGDVRNPNEQFF.

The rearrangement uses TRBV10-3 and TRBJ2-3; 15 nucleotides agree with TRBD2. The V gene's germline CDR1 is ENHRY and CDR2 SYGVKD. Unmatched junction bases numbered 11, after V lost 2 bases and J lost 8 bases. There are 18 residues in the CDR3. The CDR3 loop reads CAISEQLGLAGGPGTQYF. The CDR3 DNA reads TGTGCCATCAGTGAGCAATTAGGACTAGCGGGAGGGCCAGGTACGCAGTATTTT.

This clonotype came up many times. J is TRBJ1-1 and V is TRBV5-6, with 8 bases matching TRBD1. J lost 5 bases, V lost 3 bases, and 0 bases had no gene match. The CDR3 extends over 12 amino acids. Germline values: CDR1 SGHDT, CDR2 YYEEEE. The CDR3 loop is CASSWTGTEAFF. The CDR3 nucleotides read TGTGCCAGCAGCTGGACAGGGACTGAAGCTTTCTTT.